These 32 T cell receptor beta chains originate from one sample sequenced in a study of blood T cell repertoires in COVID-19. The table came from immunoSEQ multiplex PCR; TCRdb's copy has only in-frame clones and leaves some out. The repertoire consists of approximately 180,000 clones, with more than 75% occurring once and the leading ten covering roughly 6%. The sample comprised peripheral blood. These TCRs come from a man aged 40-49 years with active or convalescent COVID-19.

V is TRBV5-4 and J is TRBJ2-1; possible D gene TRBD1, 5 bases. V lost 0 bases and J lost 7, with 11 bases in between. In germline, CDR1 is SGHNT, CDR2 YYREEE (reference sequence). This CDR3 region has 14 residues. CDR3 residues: CASSLGQGLNEQFF. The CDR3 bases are TGTGCCAGCAGCTTGGGTCAGGGATTGAATGAGCAGTTCTTC.

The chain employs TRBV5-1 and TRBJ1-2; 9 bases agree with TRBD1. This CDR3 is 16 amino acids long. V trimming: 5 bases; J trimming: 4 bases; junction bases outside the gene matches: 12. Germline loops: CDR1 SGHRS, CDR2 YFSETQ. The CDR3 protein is CASRSGTGNEIYGYTF. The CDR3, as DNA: TGCGCCAGCAGATCCGGGACAGGGAACGAAATCTATGGCTACACCTTC.

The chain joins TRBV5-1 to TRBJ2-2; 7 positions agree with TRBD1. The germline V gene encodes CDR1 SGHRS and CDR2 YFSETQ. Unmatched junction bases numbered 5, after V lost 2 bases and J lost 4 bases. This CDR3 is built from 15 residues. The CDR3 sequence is CASSLTGVGTGELFF. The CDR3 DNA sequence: TGCGCCAGCAGCTTAACAGGGGTTGGCACCGGGGAGCTGTTTTTT.

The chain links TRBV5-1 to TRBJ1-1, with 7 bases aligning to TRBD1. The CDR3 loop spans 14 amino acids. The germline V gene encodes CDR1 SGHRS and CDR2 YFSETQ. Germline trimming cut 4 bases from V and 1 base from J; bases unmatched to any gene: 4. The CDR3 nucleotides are TGCGCCAGCAGCCCCTCAGGGGGGAACACTGAAGCTTTCTTT. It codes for CASSPSGGNTEAFF.

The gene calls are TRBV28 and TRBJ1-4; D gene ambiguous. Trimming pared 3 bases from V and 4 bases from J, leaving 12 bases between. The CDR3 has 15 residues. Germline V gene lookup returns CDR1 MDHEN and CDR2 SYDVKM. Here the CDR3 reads CASSLTVGDNEKLFF. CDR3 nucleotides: TGTGCCAGCAGTTTGACGGTCGGAGATAATGAAAAACTGTTTTTT.

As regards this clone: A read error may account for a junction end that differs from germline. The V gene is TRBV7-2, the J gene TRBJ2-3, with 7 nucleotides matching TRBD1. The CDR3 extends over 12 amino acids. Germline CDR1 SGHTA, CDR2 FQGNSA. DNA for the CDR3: TGTGCCAGCAGCTTAGGGACAGGTACGCAGTATTTT. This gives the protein CASSLGTGTQYF.

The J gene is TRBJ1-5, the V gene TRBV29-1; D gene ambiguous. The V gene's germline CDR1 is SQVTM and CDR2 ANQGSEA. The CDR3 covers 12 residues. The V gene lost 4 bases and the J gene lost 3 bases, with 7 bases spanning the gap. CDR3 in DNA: TGCAGCGTTGGAGGGCACAATCAGCCCCAGCATTTT. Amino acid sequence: CSVGGHNQPQHF.

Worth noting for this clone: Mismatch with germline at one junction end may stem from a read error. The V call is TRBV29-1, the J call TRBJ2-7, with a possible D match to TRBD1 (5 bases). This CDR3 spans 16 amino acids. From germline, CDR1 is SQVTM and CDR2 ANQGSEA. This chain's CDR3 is CSVEEGVRSPTYGQYF. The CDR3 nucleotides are TGCAGCGTTGAAGAAGGGGTCAGATCCCCAACCTACGGGCAGTACTTC.

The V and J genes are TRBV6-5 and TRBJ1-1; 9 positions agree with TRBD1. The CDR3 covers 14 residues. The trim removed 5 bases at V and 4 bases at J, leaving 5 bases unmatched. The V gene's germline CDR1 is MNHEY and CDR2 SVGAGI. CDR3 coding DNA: TGTGCCAGCAGTCGAAGGACAGGGGCCACTGAAGCTTTCTTT. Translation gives CASSRRTGATEAFF.

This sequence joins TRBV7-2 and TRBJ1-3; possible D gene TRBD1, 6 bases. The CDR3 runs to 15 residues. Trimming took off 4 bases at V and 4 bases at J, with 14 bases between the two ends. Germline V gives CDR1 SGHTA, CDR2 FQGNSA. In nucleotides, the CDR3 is TGTGCCAGCAGCTCGAGTAGAGACAGGGGAAACACCATATATTTT. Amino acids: CASSSSRDRGNTIYF.

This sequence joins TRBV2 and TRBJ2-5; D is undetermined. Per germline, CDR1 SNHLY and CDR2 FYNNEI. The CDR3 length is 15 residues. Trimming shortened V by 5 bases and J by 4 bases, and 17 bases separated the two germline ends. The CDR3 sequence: CASSYTRPPRETQYF. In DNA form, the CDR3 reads TGTGCCAGCAGTTATACGCGGCCCCCGAGAGAGACCCAGTACTTC.

CDR3 bases: TGTGCCAGCAGCCGCCCCGGGAACACTGAAGCTTTCTTT. Its translation: CASSRPGNTEAFF. The chain couples TRBV28 to TRBJ1-1; D is unresolved. CDR3 length equals 13 residues. The germline V and J ends were trimmed by 6 bases and 1 base, with 9 bases remaining between them. In germline, CDR1 is MDHEN, CDR2 SYDVKM.

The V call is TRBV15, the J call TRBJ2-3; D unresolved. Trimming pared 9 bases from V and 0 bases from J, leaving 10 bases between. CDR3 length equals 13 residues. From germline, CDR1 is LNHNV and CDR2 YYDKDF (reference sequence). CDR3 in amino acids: CATKRYSTDTQYF. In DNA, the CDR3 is TGTGCCACGAAGCGCTACAGCACAGATACGCAGTATTTT.

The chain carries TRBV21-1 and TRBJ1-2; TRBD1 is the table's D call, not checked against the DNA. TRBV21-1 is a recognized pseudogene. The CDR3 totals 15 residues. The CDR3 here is CASSKDRGGPYGYTF. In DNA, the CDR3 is TGTGCCAGCAGCAAAGACAGGGGGGGGCCCTATGGCTACACCTTC.

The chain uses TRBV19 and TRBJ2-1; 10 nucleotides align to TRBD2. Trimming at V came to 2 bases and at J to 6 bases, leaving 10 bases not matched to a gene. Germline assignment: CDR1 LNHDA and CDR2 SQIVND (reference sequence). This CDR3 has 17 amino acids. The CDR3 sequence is CASSIYPSGGRGNEQFF. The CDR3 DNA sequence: TGTGCCAGTAGTATATACCCTAGCGGGGGCCGGGGCAATGAGCAGTTCTTC.

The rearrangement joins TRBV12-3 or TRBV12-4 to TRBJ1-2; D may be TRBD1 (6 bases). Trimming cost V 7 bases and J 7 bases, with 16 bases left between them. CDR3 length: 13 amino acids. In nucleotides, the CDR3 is TGTGCCAGCACCCCACAGGGAGAGAGTGGCTACACCTTC. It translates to CASTPQGESGYTF.

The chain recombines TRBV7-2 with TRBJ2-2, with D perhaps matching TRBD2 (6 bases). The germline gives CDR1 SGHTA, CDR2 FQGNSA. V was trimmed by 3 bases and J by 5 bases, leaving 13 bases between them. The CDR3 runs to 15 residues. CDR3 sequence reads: CASSLTGSPTGELFF. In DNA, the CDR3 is TGTGCCAGCAGCTTGACCGGGAGCCCTACCGGGGAGCTGTTTTTT.

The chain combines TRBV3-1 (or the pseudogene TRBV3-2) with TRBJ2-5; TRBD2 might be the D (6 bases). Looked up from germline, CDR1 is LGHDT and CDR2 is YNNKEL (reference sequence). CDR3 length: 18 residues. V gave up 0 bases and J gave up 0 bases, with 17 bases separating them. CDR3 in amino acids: CASSQDGRGPIYQETQYF. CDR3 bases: TGTGCCAGCAGCCAAGATGGGCGGGGCCCCATATACCAAGAGACCCAGTACTTC.

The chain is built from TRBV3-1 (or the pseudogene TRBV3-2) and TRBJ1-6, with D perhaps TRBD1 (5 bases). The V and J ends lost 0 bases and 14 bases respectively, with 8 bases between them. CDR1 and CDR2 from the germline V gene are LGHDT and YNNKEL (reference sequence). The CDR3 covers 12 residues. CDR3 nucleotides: TGTGCCAGCAGCCAAGATGAAGGGGCCCTCCACTTT. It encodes CASSQDEGALHF.

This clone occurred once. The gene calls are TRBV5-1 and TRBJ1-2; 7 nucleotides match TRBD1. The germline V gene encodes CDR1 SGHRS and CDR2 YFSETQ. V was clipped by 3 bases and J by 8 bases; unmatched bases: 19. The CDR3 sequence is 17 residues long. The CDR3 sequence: CASSSTPGQHRFGGYTF. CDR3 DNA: TGCGCCAGCAGCTCCACACCGGGACAGCACCGTTTCGGAGGCTACACCTTC.

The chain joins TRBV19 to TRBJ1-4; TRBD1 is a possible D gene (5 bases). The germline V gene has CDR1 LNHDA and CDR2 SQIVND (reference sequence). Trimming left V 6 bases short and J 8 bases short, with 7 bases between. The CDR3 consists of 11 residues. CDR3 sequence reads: CASSPGEKLFF. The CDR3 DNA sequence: TGTGCCAGTAGCCCAGGGGAAAAACTGTTTTTT.

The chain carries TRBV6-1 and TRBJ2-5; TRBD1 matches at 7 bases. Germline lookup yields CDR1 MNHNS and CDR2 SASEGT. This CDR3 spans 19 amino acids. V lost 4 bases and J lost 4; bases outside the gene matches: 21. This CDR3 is CASSVTTGTDSPGAETQYF. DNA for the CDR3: TGTGCCAGCAGTGTAACGACAGGGACGGACTCCCCCGGAGCAGAGACCCAGTACTTC.

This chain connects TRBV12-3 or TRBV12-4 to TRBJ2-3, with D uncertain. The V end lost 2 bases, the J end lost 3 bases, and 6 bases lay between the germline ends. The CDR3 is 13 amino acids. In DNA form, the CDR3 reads TGTGCCAGCAGTTTATCACAGACAGATACGCAGTATTTT. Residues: CASSLSQTDTQYF.

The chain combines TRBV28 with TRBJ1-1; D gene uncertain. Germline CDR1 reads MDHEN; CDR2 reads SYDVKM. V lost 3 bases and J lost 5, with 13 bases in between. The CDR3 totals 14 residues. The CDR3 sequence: CASSLVTRGTEAFF. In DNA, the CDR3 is TGTGCCAGCAGTTTGGTGACCCGAGGAACTGAAGCTTTCTTT.

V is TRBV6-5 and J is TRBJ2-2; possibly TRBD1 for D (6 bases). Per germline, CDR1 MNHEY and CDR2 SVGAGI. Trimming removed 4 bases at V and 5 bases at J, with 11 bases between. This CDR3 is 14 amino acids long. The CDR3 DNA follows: TGTGCCAGCAGTTTTAACAGGGAAACCGGGGAGCTGTTTTTT. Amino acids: CASSFNRETGELFF.

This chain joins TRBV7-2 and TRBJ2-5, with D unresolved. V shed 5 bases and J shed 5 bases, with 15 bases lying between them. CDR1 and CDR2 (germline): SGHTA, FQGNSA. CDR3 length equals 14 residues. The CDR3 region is CASSLGQWAETQYF. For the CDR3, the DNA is TGTGCCAGCAGCCTGGGCCAGTGGGCGGAGACCCAGTACTTC.

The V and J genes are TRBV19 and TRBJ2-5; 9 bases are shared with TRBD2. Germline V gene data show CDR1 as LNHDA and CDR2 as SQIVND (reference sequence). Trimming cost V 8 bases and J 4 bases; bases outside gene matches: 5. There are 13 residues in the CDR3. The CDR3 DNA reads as TGTGCCAGTGGGTCTAGCGGGGTAGAGACCCAGTACTTC. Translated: CASGSSGVETQYF.

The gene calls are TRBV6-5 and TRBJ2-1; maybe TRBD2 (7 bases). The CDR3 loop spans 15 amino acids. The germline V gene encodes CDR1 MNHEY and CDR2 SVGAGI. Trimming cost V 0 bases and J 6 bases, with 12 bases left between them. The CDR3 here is CASSYSLGGLNEQFF. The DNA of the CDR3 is TGTGCCAGCAGTTACTCCTTGGGGGGGCTCAATGAGCAGTTCTTC.

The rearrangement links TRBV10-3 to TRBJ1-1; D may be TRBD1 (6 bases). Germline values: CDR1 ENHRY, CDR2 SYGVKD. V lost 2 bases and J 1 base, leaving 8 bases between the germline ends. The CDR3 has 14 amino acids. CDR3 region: CAISEEDRNTEAFF. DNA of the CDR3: TGTGCCATCAGTGAGGAGGACAGGAACACTGAAGCTTTCTTT.

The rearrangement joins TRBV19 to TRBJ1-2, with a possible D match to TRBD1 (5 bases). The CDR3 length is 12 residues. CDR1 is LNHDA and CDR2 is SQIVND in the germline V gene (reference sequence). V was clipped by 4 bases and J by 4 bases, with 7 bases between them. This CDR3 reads CASSTGGYGYTF. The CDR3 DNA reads TGTGCCAGTAGTACGGGGGGCTATGGCTACACCTTC.

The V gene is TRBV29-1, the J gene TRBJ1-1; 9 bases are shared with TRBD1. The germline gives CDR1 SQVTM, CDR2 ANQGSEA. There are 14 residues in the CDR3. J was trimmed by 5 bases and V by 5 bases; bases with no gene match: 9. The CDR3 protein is CSVQPGQGGTEAFF. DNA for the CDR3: TGCAGCGTTCAACCGGGACAGGGAGGTACTGAAGCTTTCTTT.

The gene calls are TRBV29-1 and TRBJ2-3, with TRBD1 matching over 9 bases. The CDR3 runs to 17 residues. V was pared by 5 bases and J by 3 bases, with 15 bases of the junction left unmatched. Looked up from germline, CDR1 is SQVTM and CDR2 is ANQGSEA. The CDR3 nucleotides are TGCAGCGTTACTTTTATACAGGGGGCCGGGTGGACAGATACGCAGTATTTT. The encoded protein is CSVTFIQGAGWTDTQYF.